Listed below are T cell receptor beta chains from one sample, sequenced in a study of blood T cell repertoires in COVID-19. Method: immunoSEQ multiplex PCR; TCRdb's copy keeps in-frame clones and lacks some. The sample yields 20,000 to 30,000 clones, about 91% seen once. The sample taken for sequencing was peripheral blood. The receptors come from a human donor in a cohort sampled during active COVID-19. Each CDR3 is given with its conserved first and last residue. D genes are given only for firm matches. Expanded clones get a size class; other rows say once, few or many, or leave the size out.

>NA|TRBD2|TRBV9|TRBJ2-1
TGTGCCAGCAGCGCCCGACTAGCGGGAGCGGGCAATGAGCAGTTCTTC
CASSARLAGAGNEQFF
>once|NA|TRBV6-5|TRBJ2-7
TGTGGGGCGGGGTTATACGAGCAGTACTTC
CGAGLYEQYF
>NA|TRBD1|TRBV12-5|TRBJ1-2
TGTGCTAGTGGCCCCGCTCGAAGGGACAGGGGGTACGGCTACACCTTC
CASGPARRDRGYGYTF
>NA|NA|TRBV5-1|TRBJ2-5
TGCGCCAGCAGCCCCCAGGAGGGCGGTCAAGAGACCCAGTACTTC
CASSPQEGGQETQYF
>NA|TRBD1|TRBV24-1|TRBJ2-5
TGTGCCACCAGTGATACTTCACGGACAGGGTCATTGGCAGAGACCCAGTACTTC
CATSDTSRTGSLAETQYF
>NA|TRBD1|TRBV5-6|TRBJ2-1
TGTGCCAGCAGCTTCGGACAGGGGGACAATGAGCAGTTCTTC
CASSFGQGDNEQFF
>NA|NA|TRBV9|TRBJ2-3
TGTGCCAGCAGGGGTGAGGGGGCGGCTAGCGGGAGCACAGATACGCAGTATTTT
CASRGEGAASGSTDTQYF
>NA|NA|TRBV10-1|TRBJ1-1
TGCGCCAGCAGGAAGAGGGGGAGCACTGAAGCTTTCTTT
CASRKRGSTEAFF
>NA|NA|TRBV5-1|TRBJ2-3
TGCGCCAGCAGCCTCTCAAGCGGAACCAACACAGATACGCAGTATTTT
CASSLSSGTNTDTQYF
>once|NA|TRBV5-1|TRBJ2-3
TGCGCCAGCAGCTTGGAGCTAGCGTGGGATACGCAGTATTTT
CASSLELAWDTQYF
>NA|NA|TRBV4-3|TRBJ2-7
TGCGCCAGCAGGATTTGCCGCCCCCCCGTTGGGCCTCGCCCCTCCTACGAGCAGTACTTC
CASRICRPPVGPRPSYEQYF
>NA|TRBD1|TRBV5-1|TRBJ2-6
TGCGCCAGCAGCCGAGACTTACAGGGGGGCTCTGGGGCCAACGTCCTGACTTTC
CASSRDLQGGSGANVLTF
>NA|NA|TRBV4-1|TRBJ1-2
TGCGCCAGCAGCCAAGAAAGCAGGGATGGCTACACCTTC
CASSQESRDGYTF
>NA|NA|TRBV27|TRBJ2-1
TGTGCCAGCAGGGGGGTCCGGGACTCCCACAATGAGCAGTTCTTC
CASRGVRDSHNEQFF
>NA|NA|TRBV19|TRBJ2-2
TGTGCCAGTGCCCTCGCGGCAGCTCTGAACACCGGGGAGCTGTTTTTT
CASALAAALNTGELFF
>NA|NA|TRBV5-1|TRBJ2-7
TGCGCCAGCAGCTTCCCCAGGGACTACGAGCAGTACTTC
CASSFPRDYEQYF
>NA|TRBD2|TRBV28|TRBJ2-1
TGTGCCAGCAGTTTATGGGCTAGCGGGTCCTACAATGAGCAGTTCTTC
CASSLWASGSYNEQFF
>few|NA|TRBV3-1/TRBV3-2|TRBJ1-5
TGTGCCAGCAGCCAAGAACTGGGCAGGAATCAGCCCCAGCATTTT
CASSQELGRNQPQHF
>NA|NA|TRBV19|TRBJ1-5
TGTGCCAGTAGCACAAACAGGGCCCAGCCCCAGCATTTT
CASSTNRAQPQHF
>NA|NA|TRBV5-1|TRBJ1-5
TGCGCCAGCAGCCCCGGGGTCGAGGTGGGGCCCCAGCATTTT
CASSPGVEVGPQHF
>NA|NA|TRBV3-1/TRBV3-2|TRBJ1-5
TGTGCCAGCGGGTTTTCGGGTCCCAATCAGCCCCAGCATTTT
CASGFSGPNQPQHF
>once|TRBD1|TRBV6-6|TRBJ2-5
TGTGCCAGCAGCCAACGGACAGGGAAAGAGACCCAGTACTTC
CASSQRTGKETQYF
>once|TRBD2|TRBV7-2|TRBJ2-7
TGTGCCAGCAGCTTGGGACTAGCGTCCTACGAGCAGTACTTC
CASSLGLASYEQYF
>NA|NA|TRBV5-4|TRBJ2-3
TGTGCCAGCCACTTCAGGGAACGCACAGATACGCAGTATTTT
CASHFRERTDTQYF
>NA|NA|TRBV19|TRBJ2-3
TGTGCCAGTAGCCCGGGATCAAACACAGATACGCAGTATTTT
CASSPGSNTDTQYF
>NA|TRBD2|TRBV2|TRBJ2-1
TGTGCCAGCAGTGGGACTAGCGGGTACAATGAGCAGTTCTTC
CASSGTSGYNEQFF
>NA|NA|TRBV5-1|TRBJ2-3
TGCGCCAGCAGCTTGCTGGGGGCGGAGCGCACAGATACGCAGTATTTT
CASSLLGAERTDTQYF
>NA|NA|TRBV29-1|TRBJ2-1
TGCAGCGTTCGGACTATCAGGTCCTACAATGAGCAGTTCTTC
CSVRTIRSYNEQFF
>NA|TRBD1|TRBV18|TRBJ1-2
TGTGCCAGCTCACCTCAGGGACAGCCTGTCTATGGCTACACCTTC
CASSPQGQPVYGYTF
>NA|NA|TRBV3-1/TRBV3-2|TRBJ2-3
TGTGCCAGCAGCCCTCTCGGGTCGGGGGGCCCAGATACGCAGTATTTT
CASSPLGSGGPDTQYF
>NA|TRBD1|TRBV4-1|TRBJ1-6
TGCGCCAGCAGCCAAACGGGACAGGGGGCCTCACCCCTCCACTTT
CASSQTGQGASPLHF
>few|NA|TRBV5-1|TRBJ1-1
TGCGCCAGCAGCTTGGCCCCCATCACTGAAGCTTTCTTT
CASSLAPITEAFF
>NA|TRBD1|TRBV9|TRBJ1-2
TGTGCCAGCAGCGTAGCAGGGGGTTCCTATGGCTACACCTTC
CASSVAGGSYGYTF
>NA|NA|TRBV18|TRBJ1-2
TGTGCCAGCTCACCCCGAGGAGAAGGCTACACCTTC
CASSPRGEGYTF
>NA|TRBD2|TRBV3-1/TRBV3-2|TRBJ2-1
TGTGCCAGCAGCCAAAATCTAGCGGGAGGGAATGAGCAGTTCTTC
CASSQNLAGGNEQFF
>NA|NA|TRBV7-2|TRBJ2-4
TGTGCCAGCAGCTCCCCGAGAAACATTCAGTACTTC
CASSSPRNIQYF
>NA|NA|TRBV9|TRBJ1-1
TGTGCCAGCAGCAGTAATACCAGGGCCCCCAACACTGAAGCTTTCTTT
CASSSNTRAPNTEAFF
>NA|TRBD2|TRBV18|TRBJ2-1
TGTGCCAGCTCACCACTGGGCAATCCGGGAGGGCCGGGGGAGCAGTTCTTC
CASSPLGNPGGPGEQFF
>NA|NA|TRBV5-1|TRBJ2-4
TGCGCCAGCAGCTATAACCGGGACTCGTCCAGACTAGCCAAAAACATTCAGTACTTC
CASSYNRDSSRLAKNIQYF
>NA|TRBD1|TRBV2|TRBJ1-5
TGTGCCGGCGGACAGGGGGTTAATCAGCCCCAGCATTTT
CAGGQGVNQPQHF
>once|TRBD1|TRBV19|TRBJ2-1
TGTGCCAGTAGTAGCATATCCGGGGACAGGGGCACCATGGAATACAATGAGCAGTTCTTC
CASSSISGDRGTMEYNEQFF
>few|NA|TRBV10-3|TRBJ2-7
TGTGCCATCAGTGACCCAGACAGACACTACGAGCAGTACTTC
CAISDPDRHYEQYF
>NA|TRBD2|TRBV6-5|TRBJ2-3
TGTGCCAGCAGCGGGGGGGTGCTAAATGGGAATACGCAGTATTTT
CASSGGVLNGNTQYF
>NA|NA|TRBV24-1|TRBJ2-3
TGTGCCACCAGTGATCTAGCGACAGATACGCAGTATTTT
CATSDLATDTQYF
>NA|TRBD2|TRBV27|TRBJ2-1
TGTGCCAGCAGTTCGAAACGGGGGGGTTTCAATGAGCAGTTCTTC
CASSSKRGGFNEQFF